The 13 T cell receptor beta chains in this list originate from one sample, sequenced in a study of control samples from healthy donors and cancer patients. Produced via immunoSEQ multiplex PCR; TCRdb's table is partial and in-frame only. This table holds approximately 130,000 clones, approximately 87% found once. Sequencing was carried out using blood. These receptors all come from a man aged 25-40 years in good health.

The chain joins TRBV24-1 to TRBJ2-1, with 8 positions matching TRBD2. Germline CDR1 is KGHDR and CDR2 is SFDVKD. Trimming cost V 1 base and J 7 bases; bases outside gene matches: 2. CDR3 length equals 14 residues. The CDR3 is CATSDLERGNEQFF. CDR3 bases: TGTGCCACCAGTGATTTAGAGCGGGGGAATGAGCAGTTCTTC.

V gene TRBV29-1 combines with J gene TRBJ2-7; D perhaps matches TRBD1 (5 bases). CDR3 size: 13 residues. Trimming removed 2 bases at V and 2 bases at J, with 10 bases between. The germline gives CDR1 SQVTM, CDR2 ANQGSEA. The CDR3 sequence: CSVESQVTYEQYF. DNA of the CDR3: TGCAGCGTTGAATCACAGGTGACCTACGAGCAGTACTTC.

This chain joins TRBV24-1 and TRBJ2-3; unclear D gene. Germline-derived CDR1 and CDR2 are KGHDR and SFDVKD. V lost 9 bases, J lost 2 bases, and 14 bases lay in between. The CDR3 extends over 14 amino acids. For the CDR3, the DNA is TGTGCCACCGCGGCCCTCCTTTCCACAGATACGCAGTATTTT. Residues: CATAALLSTDTQYF.

This chain joins TRBV29-1 and TRBJ1-1; D possibly corresponds to TRBD1 (6 bases). Trimming cost V 7 bases and J 7 bases, with 13 bases left between them. The CDR3 covers 11 residues. Germline CDR1 SQVTM, CDR2 ANQGSEA. CDR3 nucleotide sequence: TGCAGCGATGGGGGGCAGCTTGAAGCTTTCTTT. Residues: CSDGGQLEAFF.

The chain uses TRBV2 and TRBJ2-7; perhaps D is TRBD1 or TRBD2 (5 bases each). The CDR3 totals 14 residues. Trimming cost V 4 bases and J 6 bases, with 16 bases left between them. The germline gives CDR1 SNHLY, CDR2 FYNNEI. CDR3 residues: CASSGGIRVAEQYF. CDR3 DNA: TGTGCCAGCAGTGGGGGGATCAGGGTGGCCGAGCAGTACTTC.

This chain links TRBV19 with TRBJ1-2, with 7 bases aligning to TRBD1. Germline lookup yields CDR1 LNHDA and CDR2 SQIVND (reference sequence). V lost 6 bases to trimming and J lost 7 bases; unmatched junction nucleotides: 11. The CDR3 sequence is 14 residues long. The CDR3 DNA is TGTGCCAGTAGGATTTCGACAGGGTCGAGTGGCTACACCTTC. Protein: CASRISTGSSGYTF.

The chain recombines TRBV9 with TRBJ2-2; D is unresolved. The CDR3 spans 14 residues. CDR1 and CDR2 (germline): SGDLS, YYNGEE. The V and J ends lost 1 base and 5 bases respectively, with 9 bases between them. CDR3 in DNA: TGTGCCAGCAGCGTATACGCCGCGACCGGGGAGCTGTTTTTT. It specifies CASSVYAATGELFF.

Comment on this clone: Other DNA sequences in the same sample also yield this CDR3. The chain is built from TRBV10-1 and TRBJ1-1, with unresolved D. Trimming took off 2 bases at V and 2 bases at J, with 6 bases between the two ends. The CDR3 sequence is 13 residues long. The germline CDR1 and CDR2 sequences are WNHNN and SYGVQD (reference sequence). Written as DNA, the CDR3 is TGCGCCAGCAGTGAGACCCGAAACACTGAAGCTTTCTTT. Encoded protein: CASSETRNTEAFF.

The chain uses TRBV10-2 and TRBJ1-5; TRBD1 aligns across 8 bases. Germline V gene data show CDR1 as WSHSY and CDR2 as SAAADI. The CDR3 runs to 15 residues. Trimming removed 5 bases from V and 0 bases from J; junction bases left unmatched: 3. The CDR3 nucleotides read TGCGCCAGCAGTCGTGGACAGGGTAGCAATCAGCCCCAGCATTTT. This translates into CASSRGQGSNQPQHF.

This clone was observed a single time. The rearrangement uses TRBV3-1 (or the pseudogene TRBV3-2) and TRBJ2-5; D not resolved. V lost 4 bases, J lost 1 base, and 10 bases lay in between. CDR1 is LGHDT and CDR2 is YNNKEL in the germline V gene (reference sequence). There are 14 residues in the CDR3. CDR3 sequence: CASSLSIGQETQYF. The DNA for the CDR3 is TGTGCCAGCAGCCTGAGTATTGGCCAAGAGACCCAGTACTTC.

This chain links TRBV6-5 with TRBJ1-6; 10 bases match TRBD1. The germline CDR1 and CDR2 sequences are MNHEY and SVGAGI. Trimming at V came to 6 bases and at J to 9 bases, leaving 5 bases not matched to a gene. CDR3 length: 14 residues. CDR3 nucleotides: TGTGCCAGCAGGGAGACAGGGGGCATTTCACCCCTCCACTTT. Its protein product is CASRETGGISPLHF.

This sequence joins TRBV7-2 and TRBJ1-2; D perhaps matches TRBD1 (6 bases). Trimming shortened V by 3 bases and J by 6 bases, and 14 bases separated the two germline ends. Germline CDR1 SGHTA, CDR2 FQGNSA. CDR3 length equals 14 residues. CDR3 nucleotides: TGTGCCAGCAGCTTTTACAGGACAGAGGATGGCTACACCTTC. This sequence encodes CASSFYRTEDGYTF.

The V call is TRBV7-4, the J call TRBJ1-5, with a possible D match to TRBD1 (5 bases). Germline V CDR1 and CDR2: SGHVT, SQSDAQ. Trimming took off 5 bases at V and 3 bases at J, with 11 bases between the two ends. The CDR3 spans 14 residues. CDR3 in DNA: TGTGCCAGCAGCCCCCGGGGCAACAATCAGCCCCAGCATTTT. It codes for CASSPRGNNQPQHF.